This T cell receptor beta chain was captured in a study of OX40 agonist ivuxolimab in advanced cancers. Background on the study: Every 2 weeks, ivuxolimab was infused into the patients intravenously at between 0.01 and 10 mg/kg. Study-level points and caveats: Averaged across samples, CD8+ T cells carried more expanded clones than CD4+ did.

Blood samples were obtained at baseline, cycle 4 day 1, and cycle 7 day 1. Here immunoSEQ multiplex PCR was the method, and the copy in TCRdb shows in-frame clones only, minus some. The data show 52,000 or so clones, with approximately 86% seen just once and around 3.6% held by the top ten. A word on this clone: Its antigen is unidentified.

CDR1 LNHDA and CDR2 SQIVND come from the germline V gene (reference sequence). The CDR3 totals 18 residues. The V segment lost 10 bases and the J segment 7 bases; nucleotides outside the gene matches: 19. The V call is TRBV19, the J call TRBJ1-4, with 12 bases fitting TRBD1. The receptor's source is an adult with an advanced solid tumor such as melanoma, head and neck, liver or kidney cancer. The sample here was CD4+ or CD8+ T cells sorted from blood, taken in a trial of the OX40 agonist ivuxolimab. The CDR3 here is CATTGDRGLRGASEKLFF. The CDR3, as DNA: TGTGCCACCACAGGGGACAGGGGGCTCCGAGGCGCTTCTGAAAAACTGTTTTTT.